The 24 T cell receptor beta chains listed next were all sequenced from one sample in a study of CD4 and CD8 cells across lung adenocarcinoma regions. TCRdb itself ran the PCR reads through MiXCR, one entry per CDR3 protein. The sample lists approximately 12,000 distinct CDR3 sequences, around 50% occurring once. Material: CD8+ T cells from the margin of a lung tumor. Receptors originate from a female donor with lung adenocarcinoma. The CD4 and CD8 labels of this study may be unreliable.

This clonotype was picked up a small number of times. This chain links TRBV6-1 with TRBJ2-3; 8 bases agree with TRBD2. Germline CDR1 is MNHNS and CDR2 is SASEGT. Trimming cost V 6 bases and J 4 bases; bases outside gene matches: 9. The CDR3 length is 15 residues. The CDR3 loop is CASSRSGSGADTQYF. DNA of the CDR3: TGTGCCAGCAGCCGAAGCGGGAGTGGGGCAGATACGCAGTATTTT.

This clonotype has a handful of counts. The V call is TRBV28, the J call TRBJ1-2; TRBD1 matches at 9 bases. The CDR3 contains 16 residues. With 2 bases clipped from V and 0 bases from J, the junction kept 4 bases outside the gene matches. From germline, CDR1 is MDHEN and CDR2 SYDVKM. The DNA of the CDR3 is TGTGCCAGCAGTTTAACAGGGGGCGCAGCTAACTATGGCTACACCTTC. Encoded protein: CASSLTGGAANYGYTF.

Note on this clonotype: Compared with germline, one end of the junction differs, possibly owing to a read error. This chain uses TRBV10-2 with TRBJ2-3; perhaps TRBD1 as D (6 bases). The CDR3 sequence is 15 residues long. CDR1 WSHSY and CDR2 SAAADI come from the germline V gene. Here the CDR3 reads CARRDGARDTDTQYF. For the CDR3, the DNA is TGCGCCAGGAGGGACGGGGCCCGGGACACAGATACGCAGTACTTT.

By sample share, this clonotype is medium-sized. This chain connects TRBV5-1 to TRBJ2-5; maybe TRBD2 (7 bases). The germline V gene encodes CDR1 SGHRS and CDR2 YFSETQ. The V and J ends lost 0 bases and 7 bases respectively, with 19 bases between them. The CDR3 spans 16 residues. CDR3 loop: CASSLEGAGALGTQYF. The CDR3 nucleotides are TGCGCCAGCAGCTTGGAGGGTGCGGGGGCCTTGGGGACCCAGTACTTC.

With respect to this clonotype: This could be a read error, since a much larger clone is one nucleotide away. The chain carries TRBV12-3 or TRBV12-4 and TRBJ2-4; TRBD1 is a possible D gene (7 bases). This CDR3 region has 14 residues. Trimming removed 1 base at V and 13 bases at J, with 17 bases between. The CDR3 sequence: CASSLGQGGHEQYF. CDR3 DNA: TGTGCCAGCAGTTTAGGCCAGGGGGGCCATGAGCAGTACTTC.

This sequence joins TRBV7-6 and TRBJ2-3; D is tentatively TRBD1 or TRBD2 (5 bases each). CDR3 size: 15 residues. Germline lookup yields CDR1 SGHVS and CDR2 FNYEAQ. The germline V and J ends were trimmed by 8 bases and 0 bases, with 15 bases remaining between them. The CDR3 region is CASGTGHRSTDTQYF. In DNA, the CDR3 is TGTGCCAGCGGCACGGGGCACCGCAGCACAGATACGCAGTATTTT.

CDR3 residues: CASSEVPGEGYTF. The CDR3 DNA follows: TGTGCCAGCAGTGAAGTCCCAGGGGAAGGCTACACCTTC. The chain joins TRBV6-1 to TRBJ1-2; D perhaps matches TRBD1 (6 bases). CDR1 MNHNS and CDR2 SASEGT come from the germline V gene. Trimming pared 1 base from V and 8 bases from J, leaving 11 bases between. The CDR3 loop spans 13 amino acids.

This clonotype was recorded a few times. V gene TRBV4-1 combines with J gene TRBJ2-6; a possible D gene is TRBD1 (5 bases). CDR1 is MGHRA, CDR2 YSYEKL, per germline. The CDR3 loop spans 19 amino acids. Trimming shortened V by 0 bases and J by 0 bases, and 15 bases separated the two germline ends. CDR3 region: CASSQDLWQGSSGANVLTF. The DNA for the CDR3 is TGCGCCAGCAGCCAAGATCTGTGGCAGGGAAGCTCTGGGGCCAACGTCCTGACTTTC.

The chain has TRBV4-1 and TRBJ1-1; D is unclear. The germline gives CDR1 MGHRA, CDR2 YSYEKL. V was pared by 6 bases and J by 5 bases, with 10 bases between. CDR3 size: 12 residues. CDR3 nucleotide sequence: TGCGCCAGCAGTTCCTCAAGGACTGAAGCTTTCTTT. Translating gives CASSSSRTEAFF.

The chain employs TRBV25-1 and TRBJ2-5, with a possible D match to TRBD1 (6 bases). The J call could be wrong; TRBJ2-3 is a better fit for the DNA end. Germline CDR1 MGHDK, CDR2 SYGVNS. The CDR3 spans 17 residues. The CDR3 region is CASSPLGQSVSTDAQYF. The DNA for the CDR3 is TGTGCCAGCAGTCCCCTCGGACAGTCTGTGTCCACCGATGCGCAGTATTTT.

The V and J genes are TRBV27 and TRBJ2-1; D perhaps matches TRBD2 (6 bases). The CDR3 has 15 amino acids. Germline CDR1 and CDR2: MNHEY and SMNVEV (reference sequence). Trimming took 4 bases from V and 9 from J, leaving 19 bases between them. The CDR3 coding sequence is TGTGCCAGCAGTTCAGCGACTAGGACCGTCCCTGAGCAGTTCTTC. It yields the protein CASSSATRTVPEQFF.

The J gene is TRBJ2-5, the V gene TRBV4-1, with TRBD1 matching 12 bases. Judging by the DNA end, TRBJ2-7 fits better; the J call may be wrong. In germline, CDR1 is MGHRA, CDR2 YSYEKL. This CDR3 contains 15 residues. The CDR3 spells CASSPGQGAAYEQYF. The CDR3 DNA reads TGCGCCAGCAGCCCGGGACAGGGGGCCGCCTACGAGCAGTACTTC.

The chain couples TRBV7-2 to TRBJ2-4; possibly TRBD2 for D (5 bases). Germline-derived CDR1 and CDR2 are SGHTA and FQGNSA. The CDR3 is 14 amino acids. V lost 6 bases and J 13 bases, leaving 22 bases between the germline ends. CDR3 protein: CASRVPSGTDMQYF. The CDR3 nucleotides are TGTGCCAGCAGGGTACCGAGCGGCACAGATATGCAGTACTTC.

This clonotype appeared a few times. This chain uses TRBV4-1 with TRBJ1-2; D is unresolved. The CDR3 runs 14 residues. Germline V lookup: CDR1 MGHRA, CDR2 YSYEKL. V lost 0 bases and J lost 3, with 8 bases in between. CDR3 in amino acids: CASSQDITDYGYTF. The CDR3 DNA follows: TGCGCCAGCAGCCAAGATATTACGGACTATGGCTACACCTTC.

This clonotype ranks as medium-sized (0.01 to 0.1%). This chain connects TRBV6-1 to TRBJ1-1; D remains ambiguous. Germline V CDR1 and CDR2: MNHNS, SASEGT. The CDR3 is made up of 12 amino acids. V was pared by 7 bases and J by 4 bases, with 10 bases between. CDR3 sequence: CASTWVLTEAFF. The CDR3, as DNA: TGTGCCAGCACGTGGGTTCTCACTGAAGCTTTCTTT.

Comment on this clonotype: The junction shows a germline mismatch at one end, possibly a read error. The chain joins TRBV6-1 to TRBJ2-3; D is perhaps TRBD1 or TRBD2 (6 bases each). CDR3 size: 16 residues. Germline lookup yields CDR1 MNHNS and CDR2 SASEGT. DNA for the CDR3: TGTGCCAGCAGTGAAGCGGGGCCGGGGGCCAAAGACACGCAGTACTTT. This encodes CASSEAGPGAKDTQYF.

This clonotype was found many times. The CDR3, as DNA: TGTGCCAGCAGGGACAGGAGAAGGTCTGGCTACACCTTC. Amino acid sequence: CASRDRRRSGYTF. The chain couples TRBV6-1 to TRBJ1-2; 7 bases fit TRBD1. The CDR3 extends over 13 amino acids. In germline, CDR1 is MNHNS, CDR2 SASEGT. V gave up 6 bases and J gave up 7 bases; unmatched junction bases: 8.

The chain couples TRBV10-3 to TRBJ2-5; D is unclear. TRBJ2-7 explains the end of the DNA better; the J call may be wrong. CDR1 is ENHRY and CDR2 is SYGVKD in the germline V gene. This CDR3 has 14 amino acids. In nucleotides, the CDR3 is TGTGCCATCAGTGAGTCGACCCAGGCCTACGAGCAGTACTTC. Protein product: CAISESTQAYEQYF.

For this clonotype: With a much larger clone just one base away, this may be a read error. Given the absence of the conserved phenylalanine or tryptophan at the CDR3 end, a read error is likely. The gene calls are TRBV5-1 and TRBJ1-2; 9 positions match TRBD1. Unmatched junction bases numbered 7, after V lost 1 base and J lost 6 bases. Germline values: CDR1 SGHRS, CDR2 YFSETQ. This CDR3 has 15 amino acids. CDR3 DNA sequence: TGCGCCAGCAGCTTGAACCCCGGGACAGGGAATGGCTACACCCTC. As protein: CASSLNPGTGNGYTL.

Concerning this clonotype: The junction differs from germline at one of its ends, possibly a read error. V usage is TRBV27 and J usage is TRBJ2-2, with D unresolved. The CDR3 is 12 amino acids. Germline V gene sequence: CDR1 MNHEY, CDR2 SMNVEV (reference sequence). The CDR3 region is CASSQNTEALYF. CDR3 DNA: TGTGCCAGCAGTCAGAACACCGAGGCGCTGTATTTT.

The chain combines TRBV6-1 with TRBJ2-5; 10 nucleotides agree with TRBD2. The J segment lost 2 bases and the V segment lost 5 bases, leaving 11 bases of the junction unmatched. Germline CDR1 and CDR2: MNHNS and SASEGT. The CDR3 runs 17 residues. The chain's CDR3 is CASSTLPTSGPQETQYF. The CDR3 DNA is TGTGCCAGCAGTACCCTCCCGACTAGCGGGCCACAAGAGACCCAGTACTTC.

The table lists this clonotype with a few counts. The rearrangement uses TRBV27 and TRBJ1-2, with D perhaps matching TRBD1 (5 bases). Looked up from germline, CDR1 is MNHEY and CDR2 is SMNVEV (reference sequence). Trimming shortened V by 5 bases and J by 3 bases, and 10 bases separated the two germline ends. The CDR3 consists of 13 residues. The CDR3 sequence: CASSPGLDYGYTF. DNA of the CDR3: TGTGCCAGCAGTCCAGGGCTCGACTATGGCTACACCTTC.

Regarding this clonotype: Compared with germline, one end of the junction differs, possibly owing to a read error. The chain has TRBV6-5 and TRBJ2-5; D is perhaps TRBD1 (6 bases). The germline gives CDR1 MNHEY, CDR2 SVGAGI. The CDR3 is made up of 12 amino acids. The CDR3 protein is CASSYGGKILSF. The CDR3 coding sequence is TGTGCCAGCAGTTACGGGGGCAAGATCCTGTCCTTC.

CDR3 sequence reads: CASSESGYQETQFF. In nucleotides, the CDR3 is TGCGCCAGCAGTGAGAGTGGGTACCAAGAGACCCAGTTCTTC. The gene calls are TRBV10-2 and TRBJ2-1; unclear D gene. Germline V gene sequence: CDR1 WSHSY, CDR2 SAAADI. The CDR3 runs to 14 residues. Trimming removed 2 bases from V and 13 bases from J, with 18 bases in between.